This is a list of T cell receptor beta chains from one sample in a study of blood T cell repertoires in COVID-19. The assay was immunoSEQ multiplex PCR, and TCRdb's table has in-frame clones only and misses some. The sample shows 110,000 to 150,000 clones, about 86% of them seen only once. The sequenced material came from peripheral blood. These receptors were obtained from a woman aged 55-69 years with acute or convalescent COVID-19. The CDR3 runs from the conserved cysteine through the conserved F or W. A D gene is named only where the DNA matches it firmly. Expanded clones get a size class; other rows say once, few or many, or leave the size out.

TGTGCCAGCAGTGACCGGGTGGGGGGGTCCACCACTGAAGCTTTCTTT | CASSDRVGGSTTEAFF | TRBV6-4 | . | . | TRBJ1-1
TGTGCCAGCAGCCAATCGGGAGGGGCGTACGGCTACACCTTC | CASSQSGGAYGYTF | TRBV16 | . | . | TRBJ1-2
TGTGCCAGCAGTGGACAGGCTTCGAATTCACCCCTCCACTTT | CASSGQASNSPLHF | TRBV2 | . | . | TRBJ1-6
TGTGCCAGCAGTTACTTGGGACAAAGGGGGGGCACCTCTGGGGCCAACGTCCTGACTTTC | CASSYLGQRGGTSGANVLTF | TRBV6-2/TRBV6-3 | . | . | TRBJ2-6
TGTGCCAGCAGCTTGCAAGGACTAGCCTTCTCCTACAATGAGCAGTTCTTC | CASSLQGLAFSYNEQFF | TRBV11-3 | . | TRBD2 | TRBJ2-1
TGTGCCACCACCCGGGACAGGGGCACTGAAGCTTTCTTT | CATTRDRGTEAFF | TRBV6-5 | . | TRBD1 | TRBJ1-1
TGTGCCAGTCATAGGGGCAACTCTGGAAACACCATATATTTT | CASHRGNSGNTIYF | TRBV19 | . | . | TRBJ1-3
TGTGCCAGCAGCCAAGATCATATGGCTTTTAACTATGGCTACACCTTC | CASSQDHMAFNYGYTF | TRBV14 | . | . | TRBJ1-2
TGTGCCAGCAGCTCGACTAGCGGGGGGCTGAATGAGCAGTTCTTC | CASSSTSGGLNEQFF | TRBV3-1/TRBV3-2 | . | TRBD2 | TRBJ2-1
TGTGCCAGCAGCTCCGGACAGCTCTCCTACAATGAGCAGTTCTTC | CASSSGQLSYNEQFF | TRBV5-6 | . | . | TRBJ2-1
TGTGCCAGCAGCCAAGACCCCAGCGGGGGGGCAGCAGGGGAGCTGTTTTTT | CASSQDPSGGAAGELFF | TRBV4-2 | few | TRBD2 | TRBJ2-2
TGTGCCAGTAGTATAGACAGGGGGCGAGTTTTATCCTTCCAAACTGAAGCTTTCTTT | CASSIDRGRVLSFQTEAFF | TRBV19 | once | TRBD1 | TRBJ1-1
TGTGCCAGCAGCTTGGTAGTCCGGCAGGACTCCTACAATGAGCAGTTCTTC | CASSLVVRQDSYNEQFF | TRBV5-4 | . | . | TRBJ2-1
TGTGCCAGCAGCTTAGCGATTACAGGGGAGACCCAGTACTTC | CASSLAITGETQYF | TRBV7-2 | . | . | TRBJ2-5
TGTGCCACCAGCAGAACTGACAGAGCCTACGAGCAGTACTTC | CATSRTDRAYEQYF | TRBV15 | . | . | TRBJ2-7
TGTGCCAGCAGTTGGGAGGACGGACGGTACCAAGAGACCCAGTACTTC | CASSWEDGRYQETQYF | TRBV9 | . | . | TRBJ2-5
TGTGCCACCAGCAGAGACCTCGGACAGGGAGACGGCTACACCTTC | CATSRDLGQGDGYTF | TRBV15 | . | TRBD1 | TRBJ1-2
TGTGCCAGCAGCTTTAGGACTAGCGGTTTTCAAGAGACCCAGTACTTC | CASSFRTSGFQETQYF | TRBV3-1/TRBV3-2 | . | TRBD2 | TRBJ2-5
TGTGCCAGCAGCCCGGGAGCCACCGGGGAGCTGTTTTTT | CASSPGATGELFF | TRBV9 | . | . | TRBJ2-2
TGTGCCAGCTCACCCATTAGGGGGGGCATCCAAGAGACCCAGTACTTC | CASSPIRGGIQETQYF | TRBV18 | . | . | TRBJ2-5
TGTGCCAGCAGCCCCGGCGGGTCGGCCGAGCAGTACTTC | CASSPGGSAEQYF | TRBV13 | . | . | TRBJ2-7
TGTGCCAGCAGACGGGACAGGGTAGAGGATCAGCCCCAGCATTTT | CASRRDRVEDQPQHF | TRBV6-4 | . | TRBD1 | TRBJ1-5
TGTGCCAGCAGTTACTCTTCCGCAGATCAGCCCCAGCATTTT | CASSYSSADQPQHF | TRBV6-2/TRBV6-3 | . | . | TRBJ1-5
TGTGCCGCCACGAACGAGGCTAATTCACCCCTCCACTTT | CAATNEANSPLHF | TRBV6-5 | . | . | TRBJ1-6
TGTGCCAGCAGTTTCCTACAGGGATATAATTCACCCCTCCACTTT | CASSFLQGYNSPLHF | TRBV28 | . | . | TRBJ1-6
TGTGCCAGCGGTGGCGGGGGGGGTTTCACCGGGGAGCTGTTTTTT | CASGGGGGFTGELFF | TRBV4-2 | . | TRBD2 | TRBJ2-2
TGTGCCAGCAGCTTCTTCTCTAGCGGACAAGAGACCCAGTACTTC | CASSFFSSGQETQYF | TRBV5-4 | . | TRBD2 | TRBJ2-5
TGTGCCAGCAGCCAGACAGCGTCTTATGGCTACACCTTC | CASSQTASYGYTF | TRBV7-2 | . | . | TRBJ1-2
TGTGCCAGCAGTCCTTCCTTGGGACAGGGGAACACTGAAGCTTTCTTT | CASSPSLGQGNTEAFF | TRBV27 | . | TRBD1 | TRBJ1-1
TGTGCCAGCTCACCTAGCGGGGGGCAAAGCACAGATACGCAGTATTTT | CASSPSGGQSTDTQYF | TRBV18 | . | TRBD2 | TRBJ2-3
TGTGCCAGCAGTTTCCGGGGGGCGGGAGCTTTCTTT | CASSFRGAGAFF | TRBV28 | . | . | TRBJ1-1
TGTGCCAGCAGCTTAGTCACTAGCGGCCACCGCTACAATGAGCAGTTCTTC | CASSLVTSGHRYNEQFF | TRBV5-8 | . | TRBD2 | TRBJ2-1
TGTGCCAGCAGCTCAACACAGGCCTATGGCTACACCTTC | CASSSTQAYGYTF | TRBV7-2 | . | . | TRBJ1-2
TGTGCCAGTAGTTTGGGACAGGTGAACACTGAAGCTTTCTTT | CASSLGQVNTEAFF | TRBV19 | few | TRBD1 | TRBJ1-1
TGCGCCAGCAGCCACGGACAGGGAAGGAGGGAGACCCAGTACTTC | CASSHGQGRRETQYF | TRBV4-1 | . | TRBD1 | TRBJ2-5
TGTGCCAGTAGTATAAACCCCTCTTTCGGCGAGCAGTACTTC | CASSINPSFGEQYF | TRBV19 | . | . | TRBJ2-7
TGTGCCACCAGCAGCCCGGAGGGGGGGAACGAGCAGTACTTC | CATSSPEGGNEQYF | TRBV15 | . | . | TRBJ2-7
TGCGCCAGCAGCTTGGACGGGACAGCCTCCTACAATGAGCAGTTCTTC | CASSLDGTASYNEQFF | TRBV5-1 | . | TRBD1 | TRBJ2-1
TGTGCCAGCAGTCCAGGGGTCGGGGAGCTGTTTTTT | CASSPGVGELFF | TRBV25-1 | . | . | TRBJ2-2
TGTGCCAGCAGCTGGGGCCTCGGGACTAATGAAAAACTGTTTTTT | CASSWGLGTNEKLFF | TRBV7-2 | . | . | TRBJ1-4
TGTGCTAGTGGTTCACGACAGGGGAACACTGAAGCTTTCTTT | CASGSRQGNTEAFF | TRBV12-5 | once | TRBD1 | TRBJ1-1
TGCGCCAGCAGCTCGCAGGGGGCACCTAACTATGGCTACACCTTC | CASSSQGAPNYGYTF | TRBV5-1 | once | TRBD1 | TRBJ1-2
TGTGCCAGCAGCCAAGCTAGCGGGGGGTATAAGAATGAGCAGTTCTTC | CASSQASGGYKNEQFF | TRBV3-1/TRBV3-2 | . | TRBD2 | TRBJ2-1
TGTGCCAGCAGCTTTTCCGGGAGAAGCTCCTATAATTCACCCCTCCACTTT | CASSFSGRSSYNSPLHF | TRBV7-2 | . | . | TRBJ1-6
TGTGCCAGCAGCTTAAACAGGGGGCTTAGGATCGGCTATGGCTACACCTTC | CASSLNRGLRIGYGYTF | TRBV7-9 | few | TRBD1 | TRBJ1-2
TGTGCCAGCAGCGCATCACTTTTAGGGGTAACCGGAAACAATGAGCAGTTCTTC | CASSASLLGVTGNNEQFF | TRBV11-3 | . | . | TRBJ2-1
TGTGCCAGCTCACCACAGAGAGACAGCCTCAATTCACCCCTCCACTTT | CASSPQRDSLNSPLHF | TRBV18 | . | . | TRBJ1-6
TGTGCCAGCAGCTCCAGACGACTAGCGGCGAACACCGGGGAGCTGTTTTTT | CASSSRRLAANTGELFF | TRBV7-8 | . | TRBD2 | TRBJ2-2
TGTGCCAGCAGGGTGAGGGTCGGCGGCACTGAAGCTTTCTTT | CASRVRVGGTEAFF | TRBV27 | . | . | TRBJ1-1
TGCGCCAGCAGCTTGGCCCAGGGGGTCATCGACACCATATATTTT | CASSLAQGVIDTIYF | TRBV5-1 | . | TRBD1 | TRBJ1-3
TGTGCCAGCAGCCAAAGAGTAGTGGCGGATAACACTGAAGCTTTCTTT | CASSQRVVADNTEAFF | TRBV4-2 | . | . | TRBJ1-1
TGTGCCAGCAGTCTTAGCGGCGCCTACAATGAGCAGTTCTTC | CASSLSGAYNEQFF | TRBV11-2 | . | . | TRBJ2-1
TGTGCCAGCAGCCTAGCTGCGGGGGGTCTGGATACGCAGTATTTT | CASSLAAGGLDTQYF | TRBV5-4 | once | TRBD2 | TRBJ2-3
TGTGCCAGCAGTCGGGAGCTCTACGAGCAGTACTTC | CASSRELYEQYF | TRBV2 | . | . | TRBJ2-7
TGTGCCACCAGTGCGAGTCGGGGATCGAGCGGAATAGGCTCCTACAATGAGCAGTTCTTC | CATSASRGSSGIGSYNEQFF | TRBV24-1 | . | . | TRBJ2-1
TGCGCCAGCAGCCGGACAGGGAACACTGAAGCTTTCTTT | CASSRTGNTEAFF | TRBV10-1 | . | TRBD1 | TRBJ1-1
TGTGCCTGGAGTGTACCGGGATCCAAAAACATTCAGTACTTC | CAWSVPGSKNIQYF | TRBV30 | . | . | TRBJ2-4
TGTGCCAGCAGCATTAGCGGGGGGGCCCTGAATACGCAGTATTTT | CASSISGGALNTQYF | TRBV25-1 | . | TRBD2 | TRBJ2-3
TGTGCCAGCAACAGGGGCCCCCCGAACACCGGGGAGCTGTTTTTT | CASNRGPPNTGELFF | TRBV19 | . | TRBD1 | TRBJ2-2